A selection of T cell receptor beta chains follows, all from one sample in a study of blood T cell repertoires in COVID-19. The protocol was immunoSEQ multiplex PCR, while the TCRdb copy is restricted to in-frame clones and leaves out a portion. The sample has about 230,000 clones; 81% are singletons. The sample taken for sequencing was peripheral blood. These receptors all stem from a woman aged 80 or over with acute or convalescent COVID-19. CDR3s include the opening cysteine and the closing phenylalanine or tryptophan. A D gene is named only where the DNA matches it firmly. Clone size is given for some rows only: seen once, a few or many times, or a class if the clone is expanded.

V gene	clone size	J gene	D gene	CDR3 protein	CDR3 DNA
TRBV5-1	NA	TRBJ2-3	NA	CASRASIGADTQYF	TGCGCCAGCAGAGCTTCTATAGGGGCAGATACGCAGTATTTT
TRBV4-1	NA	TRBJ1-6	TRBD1	CASSQENQGARSPLHF	TGCGCCAGCAGCCAAGAAAATCAGGGGGCTAGGTCACCCCTCCACTTT
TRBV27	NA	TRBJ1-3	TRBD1	CASSPGTGNTIYF	TGTGCCAGCAGTCCAGGGACAGGGAACACCATATATTTT
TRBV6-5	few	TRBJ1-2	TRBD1	CATNGDSYGYTF	TGTGCTACTAATGGGGACAGCTATGGCTACACCTTC
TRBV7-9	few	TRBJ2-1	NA	CASSGGVDRRLKYNEQFF	TGTGCCAGCAGCGGAGGGGTGGACAGGAGATTAAAATACAATGAGCAGTTCTTC
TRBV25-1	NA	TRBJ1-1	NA	CASSEAGEAFF	TGTGCCAGCAGTGAGGCGGGTGAAGCTTTCTTT
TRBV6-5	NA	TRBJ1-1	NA	CASSLPYSGAEAFF	TGTGCCAGCAGTTTACCCTATTCAGGGGCTGAAGCTTTCTTT
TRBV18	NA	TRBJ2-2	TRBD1	CASSLAIPGQRSGELFF	TGTGCCAGCTCACTTGCTATACCGGGACAGAGATCCGGGGAGCTGTTTTTT
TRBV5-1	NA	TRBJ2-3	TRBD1	CASSQDRESPTDTQYF	TGCGCCAGCAGCCAGGACAGGGAATCCCCCACAGATACGCAGTATTTT
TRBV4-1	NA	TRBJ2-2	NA	CASSQEGSLAYTGELFF	TGCGCCAGCAGCCAAGAGGGATCACTAGCCTACACCGGGGAGCTGTTTTTT
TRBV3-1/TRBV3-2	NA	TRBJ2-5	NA	CASSQGSLVGQFGTQYF	TGTGCCAGCAGCCAAGGCTCACTCGTCGGACAATTCGGGACCCAGTACTTC
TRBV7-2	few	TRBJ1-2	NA	CASRAPSGYGYTF	TGTGCCAGCCGCGCACCATCGGGGTATGGCTACACCTTC
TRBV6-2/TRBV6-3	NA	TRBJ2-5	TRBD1	CASSFRQGAGETQYF	TGTGCCAGCAGTTTCAGACAGGGGGCTGGAGAGACCCAGTACTTC
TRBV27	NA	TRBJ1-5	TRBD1	CASSIQGGRQPQHF	TGTGCCAGCAGTATACAGGGGGGCAGGCAGCCCCAGCATTTT
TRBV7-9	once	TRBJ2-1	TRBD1	CASSLRTGESNEQFF	TGTGCCAGCAGCCTAAGGACAGGGGAGAGCAATGAGCAGTTCTTC
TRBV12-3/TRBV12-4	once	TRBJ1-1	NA	CASSFGVGTEAFF	TGTGCCAGCAGTTTCGGGGTCGGGACTGAAGCTTTCTTT
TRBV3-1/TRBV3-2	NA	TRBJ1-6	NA	CASSPGVPGSPLHF	TGTGCCAGCAGCCCCGGGGTGCCGGGTTCACCCCTCCACTTT
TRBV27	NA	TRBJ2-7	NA	CASSTGVYYEQYF	TGTGCCAGCAGCACCGGGGTTTACTACGAGCAGTACTTC
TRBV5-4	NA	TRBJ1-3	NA	CASSPALSERNTIYF	TGTGCCAGCAGCCCCGCCCTCTCCGAGAGAAACACCATATATTTT
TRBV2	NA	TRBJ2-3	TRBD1	CASRARQGGTSTDTQYF	TGTGCCAGCAGAGCCAGACAGGGGGGGACCAGCACAGATACGCAGTATTTT
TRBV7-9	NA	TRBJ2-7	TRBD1	CASSTIRGRGIYEQYF	TGTGCCAGCAGCACGATCAGGGGGCGCGGGATCTACGAGCAGTACTTC
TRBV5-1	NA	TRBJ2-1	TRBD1	CASSLPGQAASEQFF	TGCGCCAGCAGCTTACCCGGACAGGCAGCAAGCGAGCAGTTCTTC
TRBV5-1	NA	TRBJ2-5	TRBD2	CASSFGLAGPQTQYF	TGCGCCAGCAGCTTCGGACTAGCCGGACCCCAGACCCAGTACTTC
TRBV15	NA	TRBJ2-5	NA	CATSRGGRSQETQYF	TGTGCCACCAGCAGGGGGGGTAGGAGCCAAGAGACCCAGTACTTC
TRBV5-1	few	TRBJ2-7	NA	CASSLLGGGGNSYEQYF	TGCGCCAGCAGCTTACTCGGAGGGGGGGGTAACTCCTACGAGCAGTACTTC
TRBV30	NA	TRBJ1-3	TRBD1	CAWSRWAEGQSGNTIYF	TGTGCCTGGAGCCGTTGGGCGGAGGGACAGTCTGGAAACACCATATATTTT
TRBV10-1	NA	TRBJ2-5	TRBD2	CASSEFSGGQETQYF	TGCGCCAGCAGTGAGTTTAGCGGGGGACAAGAGACCCAGTACTTC
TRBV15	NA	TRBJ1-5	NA	CATSRGQGPQPQHF	TGTGCCACCAGCAGGGGCCAGGGGCCTCAGCCCCAGCATTTT
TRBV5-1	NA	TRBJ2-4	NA	CASSLDSLNIQYF	TGCGCCAGCAGCTTGGACAGCTTAAACATTCAGTACTTC
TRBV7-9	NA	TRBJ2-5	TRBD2	CASSYSSGSYQETQYF	TGTGCCAGCAGCTACTCTAGCGGGAGCTATCAAGAGACCCAGTACTTC
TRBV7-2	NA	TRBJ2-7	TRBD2	CASSQGLAGSYEQYF	TGTGCCAGCAGCCAGGGACTAGCGGGGTCCTACGAGCAGTACTTC
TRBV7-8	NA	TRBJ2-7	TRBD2	CASSSRTSGSSEQYF	TGTGCCAGCAGCTCGCGGACTAGCGGGAGTTCCGAGCAGTACTTC
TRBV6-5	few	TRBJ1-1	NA	CASSYDGGSVF	TGTGCCAGCAGTTACGACGGCGGTTCGGTCTTT
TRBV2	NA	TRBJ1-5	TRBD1	CASGDRDSNQPQHF	TGTGCCAGCGGTGACAGGGATAGCAATCAGCCCCAGCATTTT
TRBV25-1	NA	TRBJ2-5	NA	CASSFPGPQETQYF	TGTGCCAGCAGTTTTCCGGGTCCACAAGAGACCCAGTACTTC
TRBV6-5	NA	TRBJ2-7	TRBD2	CASRDGLGFYEQYF	TGTGCCAGCAGAGACGGACTAGGGTTCTACGAGCAGTACTTC
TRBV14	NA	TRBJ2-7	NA	CASSQVGRLNEQYF	TGTGCCAGCAGCCAAGTGGGCAGGCTGAACGAGCAGTACTTC
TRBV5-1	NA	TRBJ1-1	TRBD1	CASRRTGMNTEAFF	TGCGCCAGCAGGCGGACAGGGATGAACACTGAAGCTTTCTTT
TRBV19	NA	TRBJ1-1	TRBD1	CASANRGLRITAFF	TGTGCCAGTGCTAACAGGGGGCTGAGGATAACAGCTTTCTTT